This passage covers 20 T cell receptor beta chains from one sample sequenced in a study of shared clonotypes between healthy human individuals (dated by TCRdb to 2020 to 2021). Library construction relied on the immunoSEQ multiplex PCR assay. Sourced from immuneACCESS, this table was stored by TCRdb with only in-frame sequences that have V and J called. A share of the clones is absent; for the studies checked, an unresolved V gene accounts for under half, and the remainder has no known explanation. For this sample the table gives about 490,000 clones, of which 60% to 85% were detected only once. The ten largest clonotypes hold 10% to 15% of the sample. Sequencing was carried out using PBMCs. These receptors came from a woman aged 40 to 50 in good health. Some clones in this sample may be carry-over from other donors' samples.

The CDR3 loop reads CASSKRRGPNTGELFF. CDR3 coding DNA: TGTGCCAGCAGTAAACGAAGGGGGCCGAACACCGGGGAGCTGTTTTTT. The chain has TRBV7-2 and TRBJ2-2, with 7 bases lining up with TRBD1. With 6 bases clipped from V and 0 bases from J, the junction kept 7 bases outside the gene matches. CDR3 length: 16 amino acids. CDR1 SGHTA and CDR2 FQGNSA come from the germline V gene.

This clone appeared a few times. This rearrangement joins TRBV11-1 to TRBJ1-3; D call uncertain. This CDR3 is built from 14 residues. V was cut by 4 bases and J by 0 bases, with 7 bases left in between. Germline lookup yields CDR1 SGHAT and CDR2 FQDESV (reference sequence). This chain's CDR3 is CASSSEFSGNTIYF. The CDR3 DNA sequence: TGTGCCAGCAGCTCCGAATTCTCTGGAAACACCATATATTTT.

This clone was counted a few times. This chain connects TRBV4-3 to TRBJ1-4, with D unclear. Between the trimmed V and J ends, which lost 0 bases and 3 bases, there was a span of 8 bases. Germline loops: CDR1 LGHNA, CDR2 YSLEER. The CDR3 is 15 residues long. Here the CDR3 reads CASSQDPSPNEKLFF. DNA for the CDR3: TGCGCCAGCAGCCAAGATCCCAGCCCTAATGAAAAACTGTTTTTT.

This clone came up once. A far larger clone is off by one base, so a read error is likely. CDR3 sequence reads: CARRRRGNSPLHF. The CDR3 DNA is TGTGCCCGGAGGAGAAGAGGGAATTCACCCCTCCACTTT. The rearrangement uses TRBV30 and TRBJ1-6; no clear D gene. CDR1 and CDR2 (germline): GTSNPN, SVGIG (reference sequence). The CDR3 covers 13 residues.

This clone has a count of ten or more. This specimen includes other DNA sequences encoding the same CDR3. The V and J genes are TRBV2 and TRBJ1-5, with D unclear. Trimming took off 4 bases at V and 4 bases at J, with 5 bases between the two ends. The CDR3 runs to 12 residues. Germline V gene sequence: CDR1 SNHLY, CDR2 FYNNEI. The CDR3 region has the DNA TGTGCCAGCAGTGGGGGAAATCAGCCCCAGCATTTT. Amino acid sequence: CASSGGNQPQHF.

The chain combines TRBV5-4 with TRBJ2-6; no clear D gene. Between the trimmed V and J ends, which lost 4 bases and 2 bases, there was a span of 10 bases. Germline-derived CDR1 and CDR2 are SGHNT and YYREEE (reference sequence). This CDR3 spans 15 amino acids. CDR3 amino acids: CASSAPKPGANVLTF. In DNA, the CDR3 is TGTGCCAGCAGCGCACCAAAGCCTGGGGCCAACGTCCTGACTTTC.

V usage is TRBV2 and J usage is TRBJ2-5; D is uncertain. This CDR3 spans 13 amino acids. The V gene's germline CDR1 is SNHLY and CDR2 FYNNEI. Deletions cut 7 bases from V and 1 base from J, with 10 bases between. The DNA for the CDR3 is TGTGCCAGCATCCGGAGCATCCAAGAGACCCAGTACTTC. The encoded protein is CASIRSIQETQYF. Complete variable domain (other parts from reference TRBV2 and TRBJ2-5): EPEVTQTPSHQVTQMGQEVILRCVPISNHLYFYWYRQILGQKVEFLVSFYNNEISEKSEIFDDQFSVERPDGSNFTLKIRSTKLEDSAMYFCASIRSIQETQYFGPGTRLLVL.

This clone was picked up one time. The genes are TRBV7-2 and TRBJ2-2, with 8 bases lining up with TRBD1. Trimming took 5 bases from V and 4 from J; bases not matched to a gene: 9. The CDR3 contains 16 residues. Germline V gene lookup returns CDR1 SGHTA and CDR2 FQGNSA. CDR3 DNA: TGTGCCAGCAGCCGATCAGGGGGCTGGGTCACCGGGGAGCTGTTTTTT. Protein product: CASSRSGGWVTGELFF.

The chain has TRBV5-1 and TRBJ2-2; 7 nucleotides align to TRBD2. V lost 0 bases, J lost 2 bases, and 10 bases stayed unmatched. CDR1 and CDR2 from the germline V gene are SGHRS and YFSETQ. The CDR3 contains 18 residues. The CDR3 reads CASSLGPFGGGNTGELFF. CDR3 DNA: TGCGCCAGCAGCTTGGGGCCCTTTGGCGGGGGAAACACCGGGGAGCTGTTTTTT.

This clone was observed at least ten times. Other DNA sequences from this sample encode an identical CDR3 as well. The rearrangement uses TRBV29-1 and TRBJ1-4, with a possible D match to TRBD1 (6 bases). The V end was cut by 4 bases, the J end by 0 bases, with 9 bases between. CDR1 and CDR2 from the germline V gene are SQVTM and ANQGSEA. The CDR3 runs 14 residues. The CDR3 protein is CSVADSATNEKLFF. In nucleotides, the CDR3 is TGCAGCGTTGCGGACAGTGCAACTAATGAAAAACTGTTTTTT.

At least ten counts were recorded for this clone. Here the CDR3 DNA reads TGTGCCAGCAGCCTGGGGACATTACCCTACGAGCAGTACTTC. It specifies CASSLGTLPYEQYF. The rearrangement joins TRBV14 to TRBJ2-7; TRBD1 might be the D (6 bases). Trimming took 4 bases from V and 2 from J, leaving 12 bases between them. The CDR3 runs to 14 residues. In germline, CDR1 is SGHDN, CDR2 FVKESK.

This chain links TRBV4-2 with TRBJ2-7; TRBD2 might be the D (5 bases). The V end was cut by 4 bases, the J end by 2 bases, with 9 bases between. This CDR3 contains 13 residues. CDR1 LGHNA and CDR2 YNFKEQ come from the germline V gene. This CDR3 reads CASSPDSPYEQYF. The CDR3 nucleotides are TGTGCCAGCAGCCCGGACTCACCCTACGAGCAGTACTTC.

The J gene is TRBJ1-2, the V gene TRBV10-3; tentative D call: TRBD1 (5 bases). Germline-derived CDR1 and CDR2 are ENHRY and SYGVKD. The V end lost 11 bases, the J end lost 7 bases, and 14 bases lay between the germline ends. This CDR3 contains 11 residues. The CDR3 reads CALQDASGYTF. The CDR3 bases are TGTGCCCTACAGGATGCCTCTGGCTACACCTTC.

The CDR3 region is CASSRRDSSTDTQYF. The DNA for the CDR3 is TGTGCCAGTAGTAGAAGGGACAGCAGCACAGATACGCAGTATTTT. The rearrangement joins TRBV19 to TRBJ2-3; 7 bases fit TRBD1. Germline CDR1 is LNHDA and CDR2 is SQIVND (reference sequence). The length of the CDR3 is 15 residues. With V trimmed by 4 bases and J by 0 bases, 4 bases remained unmatched.

V and J are TRBV10-3 and TRBJ1-3; no clear D gene. CDR3 size: 14 residues. Germline lookup yields CDR1 ENHRY and CDR2 SYGVKD. Trimming removed 11 bases at V and 0 bases at J, with 14 bases between. The CDR3 nucleotides are TGTGCCGCCCAGACACCCTACTCTGGAAACACCATATATTTT. Protein product: CAAQTPYSGNTIYF.

This clone showed up just a few times. The V gene is TRBV11-1, the J gene TRBJ2-7; 7 bases are a match to TRBD2. The germline gives CDR1 SGHAT, CDR2 FQDESV (reference sequence). The CDR3 extends over 14 amino acids. J was trimmed by 6 bases and V by 1 base; bases with no gene match: 6. As DNA, the CDR3 is TGTGCCAGCAGCTTAGAAGCGGGACCTGGCGAGCAGTACTTC. It encodes CASSLEAGPGEQYF.

The chain links TRBV10-3 to TRBJ2-5; TRBD1 matches 8 bases. The CDR3 length is 14 residues. The germline gives CDR1 ENHRY, CDR2 SYGVKD. The trim removed 6 bases at V and 4 bases at J, leaving 7 bases unmatched. In DNA, the CDR3 is TGTGCCATCAGGGGAACAGGGGGTGGAGAGACCCAGTACTTC. Its translation is CAIRGTGGGETQYF.

The chain has TRBV2 and TRBJ2-3, with 9 bases matching TRBD1. After removal of 7 bases from V and 4 bases from J, the junction contained 6 bases not matched to a gene. This CDR3 is 14 amino acids long. Germline loops: CDR1 SNHLY, CDR2 FYNNEI. CDR3 DNA sequence: TGTGCCAGCAAATCAGACAGGGGGGCAGATACGCAGTATTTT. It codes for CASKSDRGADTQYF. The full variable domain, rest sourced from reference TRBV2 and TRBJ2-3, is EPEVTQTPSHQVTQMGQEVILRCVPISNHLYFYWYRQILGQKVEFLVSFYNNEISEKSEIFDDQFSVERPDGSNFTLKIRSTKLEDSAMYFCASKSDRGADTQYFGPGTRLTVL.

The rearrangement joins TRBV28 to TRBJ1-4; D not certain. V dropped 6 bases and J dropped 0 bases, with 14 bases sitting between them. CDR1 and CDR2 (germline): MDHEN, SYDVKM. The CDR3 sequence is 16 residues long. The CDR3 DNA is TGTGCCAGCAGGAACTTCCTGGATGCAACTAATGAAAAACTGTTTTTT. Translation: CASRNFLDATNEKLFF.

V gene TRBV29-1 combines with J gene TRBJ2-7; D perhaps matches TRBD2 (6 bases). V shed 4 bases and J shed 1 base, with 11 bases lying between them. CDR1 is SQVTM, CDR2 ANQGSEA, per germline. The CDR3 spans 13 residues. CDR3 DNA sequence: TGCAGCGTTGTCTCCGGGGGTTCCTACGAGCAGTACTTC. Amino acids: CSVVSGGSYEQYF.